The 29 T cell receptor beta chains below come from one sample, sequenced in a study of blood T cell repertoires in COVID-19. TCRdb's copy holds only in-frame clones and misses some; the assay was immunoSEQ multiplex PCR. The repertoire consists of 95,000 to 110,000 clones, with about 90% occurring once and the leading ten covering more than 5.5%. The sample comprised peripheral blood. The source of these receptors is a human donor in a cohort sampled during active COVID-19.

This sequence joins TRBV3-1 (or the pseudogene TRBV3-2) and TRBJ2-2; D not resolved. Between the trimmed V and J ends, which lost 4 bases and 4 bases, there was a span of 7 bases. The germline gives CDR1 LGHDT, CDR2 YNNKEL (reference sequence). This CDR3 spans 13 amino acids. The CDR3 region is CASSPYFTGELFF. The DNA for the CDR3 is TGTGCCAGCAGCCCCTACTTCACCGGGGAGCTGTTTTTT.

The V call is TRBV19, the J call TRBJ1-3; the D is unclear. V was pared by 8 bases and J by 7 bases, with 9 bases between. From germline, CDR1 is LNHDA and CDR2 SQIVND (reference sequence). CDR3 size: 11 residues. CDR3 sequence: CASFAGNTIYF. Written as DNA, the CDR3 is TGTGCCAGTTTTGCGGGGAACACCATATATTTT. Variable domain in full (rest from reference TRBV19 and TRBJ1-3): DGGITQSPKYLFRKEGQNVTLSCEQNLNHDAMYWYRQDPGQGLRLIYYSQIVNDFQKGDIAEGYSVSREKKESFPLTVTSAQKNPTAFYLCASFAGNTIYFGEGSWLTVV.

The chain links TRBV27 to TRBJ1-4, with D possibly TRBD1 on 5 matching bases. V was clipped by 2 bases and J by 0 bases, with 13 bases between them. CDR3 size: 17 residues. Per germline, CDR1 MNHEY and CDR2 SMNVEV (reference sequence). The DNA of the CDR3 is TGTGCCAGCAGTTTAGGTCGGGGGGTGGCAACTAATGAAAAACTGTTTTTT. Protein product: CASSLGRGVATNEKLFF.

The CDR3 region is CASRKRLADPYNEQFF. CDR3 nucleotides: TGTGCCAGCAGAAAGAGACTAGCGGACCCCTACAATGAGCAGTTCTTC. The V and J genes are TRBV27 and TRBJ2-1; 9 positions agree with TRBD2. The CDR3 is 16 residues long. The V gene's germline CDR1 is MNHEY and CDR2 SMNVEV (reference sequence). V dropped 6 bases and J dropped 2; count of bases not matched to a gene: 8.

J is TRBJ2-1 and V is TRBV10-1, with unresolved D. V gave up 4 bases and J gave up 6 bases, with 13 bases separating them. The CDR3 is 14 amino acids. Germline CDR1 WNHNN, CDR2 SYGVQD (reference sequence). This CDR3 is CASSALKNVNEQFF. The CDR3 DNA reads as TGCGCCAGCAGTGCACTAAAGAATGTCAATGAGCAGTTCTTC.

The chain recombines TRBV7-8 with TRBJ2-7; D might be TRBD1 (5 bases). This CDR3 comprises 14 residues. The V end was cut by 2 bases, the J end by 2 bases, with 10 bases between. The germline CDR1 and CDR2 sequences are SGHVS and FQNEAQ. The CDR3 is CASSLTETAYEQYF. CDR3 DNA sequence: TGTGCCAGCAGCTTAACGGAGACAGCCTACGAGCAGTACTTC.

This clone showed up just once. Additional DNA sequences in this sample encode the identical CDR3. The J gene is TRBJ1-2, the V gene TRBV2, with TRBD1 as a possible D gene (6 bases). The germline CDR1 and CDR2 sequences are SNHLY and FYNNEI. Trimming removed 3 bases at V and 0 bases at J, with 8 bases between. The CDR3 contains 14 residues. The CDR3 sequence: CASSEQGPNYGYTF. The CDR3, as DNA: TGTGCCAGCAGTGAGCAGGGGCCTAACTATGGCTACACCTTC. Variable domain in full (rest from reference TRBV2 and TRBJ1-2): EPEVTQTPSHQVTQMGQEVILRCVPISNHLYFYWYRQILGQKVEFLVSFYNNEISEKSEIFDDQFSVERPDGSNFTLKIRSTKLEDSAMYFCASSEQGPNYGYTFGSGTRLTVV.

The chain is built from TRBV29-1 and TRBJ2-1; D gene unclear. Trimming stripped 0 bases from V and 4 bases from J, with 10 bases between. CDR3 size: 14 residues. CDR1 is SQVTM, CDR2 ANQGSEA, per germline. CDR3 in DNA: TGCAGCGTTGAAGATCTGCGCGGTTACAATGAGCAGTTCTTC. Its translation: CSVEDLRGYNEQFF.

The chain joins TRBV10-3 to TRBJ2-7, with 11 bases fitting TRBD1. Looked up from germline, CDR1 is ENHRY and CDR2 is SYGVKD. The CDR3 extends over 15 amino acids. Losses at the gene ends were 6 bases for V and 1 base for J; bases not matched to a gene: 5. CDR3 sequence reads: CAISLGTGGSYEQYF. CDR3 DNA: TGTGCCATCAGCCTGGGGACAGGGGGTTCCTACGAGCAGTACTTC.

The chain carries TRBV28 and TRBJ2-7; the D is unclear. This CDR3 comprises 13 residues. V lost 5 bases and J lost 3, with 11 bases in between. CDR1 and CDR2 from the germline V gene are MDHEN and SYDVKM. DNA of the CDR3: TGTGCCAGCAGTCCCCCTCCTAACTACGAGCAGTACTTC. Amino acid sequence: CASSPPPNYEQYF.

The chain has TRBV28 and TRBJ2-1, with TRBD1 matching 7 bases. This CDR3 comprises 14 residues. V gave up 5 bases and J gave up 8 bases; unmatched junction bases: 9. Germline loops: CDR1 MDHEN, CDR2 SYDVKM. The CDR3 DNA reads TGTGCCAGCAGTACGACAGGGCTCCTCGATGAGCAGTTCTTC. Translation: CASSTTGLLDEQFF.

J is TRBJ1-4 and V is TRBV29-1; D may be TRBD1 (6 bases). The CDR3 spans 13 residues. Trimming removed 7 bases from V and 4 bases from J, with 13 bases in between. Germline V gene lookup returns CDR1 SQVTM and CDR2 ANQGSEA. The CDR3 sequence: CSGGGLDNEKLFF. CDR3 coding DNA: TGCAGCGGGGGGGGCTTGGATAATGAAAAACTGTTTTTT.

The table lists this clone with a count of one. The CDR3 protein is CASSLNRNTGELFF. Here the CDR3 DNA reads TGTGCCAGCAGCTTAAACAGGAACACCGGGGAGCTGTTTTTT. The chain joins TRBV5-4 to TRBJ2-2; unclear D gene. The V end was cut by 2 bases, the J end by 1 base, with 6 bases between. CDR1 and CDR2 from the germline V gene are SGHNT and YYREEE (reference sequence). This CDR3 comprises 14 residues.

The rearrangement joins TRBV3-1 (or the pseudogene TRBV3-2) to TRBJ2-5; 8 bases match TRBD2. In germline, CDR1 is LGHDT, CDR2 YNNKEL (reference sequence). After removal of 4 bases from V and 5 bases from J, the junction contained 6 bases not matched to a gene. The CDR3 extends over 14 amino acids. CDR3 region: CASSRAGARETQYF. The CDR3 nucleotides read TGTGCCAGCAGCCGAGCGGGAGCTCGGGAGACCCAGTACTTC.

The chain joins TRBV5-6 to TRBJ1-2, with no clear D. Germline CDR1 and CDR2: SGHDT and YYEEEE. V gave up 2 bases and J gave up 7 bases, with 12 bases separating them. CDR3 length: 13 residues. DNA for the CDR3: TGTGCCAGCAGCTTATCCGGAGAGGGTGGCTACACCTTC. Translated, it gives CASSLSGEGGYTF.

The chain is built from TRBV30 and TRBJ1-2; a possible D gene is TRBD1 (6 bases). The CDR3 totals 13 residues. CDR1 and CDR2 (germline): GTSNPN, SVGIG (reference sequence). The germline V and J ends were trimmed by 2 bases and 6 bases, with 13 bases remaining between them. The CDR3 coding sequence is TGTGCCTGGAGTAGTACAGGGAACCATGGCTACACCTTC. Its protein is CAWSSTGNHGYTF.

The chain links TRBV2 to TRBJ1-5, with D unresolved. This CDR3 has 12 residues. The V and J ends lost 3 bases and 6 bases respectively, with 6 bases between them. Germline loops: CDR1 SNHLY, CDR2 FYNNEI. CDR3 region: CASSDGLQPQHF. DNA of the CDR3: TGTGCCAGCAGTGACGGTCTTCAGCCCCAGCATTTT.

To note about this clone: Additional DNA sequences in this sample encode the identical CDR3. This rearrangement joins TRBV4-1 to TRBJ2-2; D perhaps matches TRBD2 (6 bases). CDR3 length: 14 residues. V gave up 3 bases and J gave up 5 bases, with 10 bases separating them. Germline V gene lookup returns CDR1 MGHRA and CDR2 YSYEKL. The CDR3 DNA reads as TGCGCCAGCAGCCAGGTTGGGGGGACCGGGGAGCTGTTTTTT. It is translated as CASSQVGGTGELFF.

The V and J genes are TRBV13 and TRBJ2-2, with 7 bases matching TRBD2. The V gene end was trimmed by 8 bases and the J gene end by 0 bases; junction bases not matched to a gene: 9. The CDR3 is 16 amino acids. Per germline, CDR1 PRHDT and CDR2 FYEKMQ (reference sequence). CDR3 region: CASASASGTNTGELFF. In DNA form, the CDR3 reads TGTGCCAGCGCGTCGGCCAGCGGGACGAACACCGGGGAGCTGTTTTTT. Variable domain in full (rest from reference TRBV13 and TRBJ2-2): AAGVIQSPRHLIKEKRETATLKCYPIPRHDTVYWYQQGPGQDPQFLISFYEKMQSDKGSIPDRFSAQQFSDYHSELNMSSLELGDSALYFCASASASGTNTGELFFGEGSRLTVL.

The chain joins TRBV11-3 to TRBJ2-5, with 14 bases lining up with TRBD2. The CDR3 consists of 17 residues. Germline V gene data show CDR1 as SGHNT and CDR2 as YENEEA. The ends lost 11 bases at V and 2 bases at J; junction bases unmatched: 13. The CDR3 coding sequence is TGTGCCTCGAGCCAAGGACTAGCGGGAGGTGGGCAAGAGACCCAGTACTTC. Protein: CASSQGLAGGGQETQYF.

The chain is built from TRBV28 and TRBJ2-3, with 14 bases lining up with TRBD2. Germline-derived CDR1 and CDR2 are MDHEN and SYDVKM. This CDR3 has 16 residues. V lost 5 bases to trimming and J lost 5 bases; unmatched junction nucleotides: 6. CDR3 in amino acids: CASSRTSGRYEDTQYF. CDR3 DNA: TGTGCCAGCAGTCGGACTAGCGGGAGGTATGAAGATACGCAGTATTTT.

The chain carries TRBV11-2 and TRBJ1-1, with D possibly TRBD1 on 5 matching bases. Germline V gene lookup returns CDR1 SGHAT and CDR2 FQNNGV. The V end lost 1 base, the J end lost 2 bases, and 11 bases lay between the germline ends. The CDR3 contains 15 residues. The CDR3, as DNA: TGTGCCAGCAGCTTAGTGTTGGGACTCAACACTGAAGCTTTCTTT. This sequence encodes CASSLVLGLNTEAFF.

The V and J genes are TRBV28 and TRBJ1-4; D gene ambiguous. The V end was cut by 6 bases, the J end by 8 bases, with 10 bases between. CDR1 MDHEN and CDR2 SYDVKM come from the germline V gene. The CDR3 loop spans 12 amino acids. The CDR3 DNA is TGTGCCAGCAGGCATTCCCTAGAAAAACTGTTTTTT. Residues: CASRHSLEKLFF.

The V call is TRBV12-5, the J call TRBJ2-2; a weak D match, TRBD1 (6 bases). Germline-derived CDR1 and CDR2 are LGHNT and FRNRAP. The CDR3 covers 16 residues. With 1 base removed from V and 1 base from J, the gap between germline ends came to 10 bases. This CDR3 is CASGLALTGNTGELFF. The CDR3 coding sequence is TGTGCTAGTGGTTTGGCCCTGACAGGGAACACCGGGGAGCTGTTTTTT. The full variable domain, completed using reference TRBV12-5 and TRBJ2-2, is DARVTQTPRHKVTEMGQEVTMRCQPILGHNTVFWYRQTMMQGLELLAYFRNRAPLDDSGMPKDRFSAEMPDATLATLKIQPSEPRDSAVYFCASGLALTGNTGELFFGEGSRLTVL.

This chain links TRBV4-1 with TRBJ2-3, with D possibly matching TRBD2 (6 bases). This CDR3 is 14 amino acids long. Trimming removed 0 bases at V and 4 bases at J, with 8 bases between. Germline lookup yields CDR1 MGHRA and CDR2 YSYEKL. For the CDR3, the DNA is TGCGCCAGCAGCCAAGATCCGGGGGCAGATACGCAGTATTTT. Translating it yields CASSQDPGADTQYF.

In regard to this clone: The same CDR3 can be traced to other DNA sequences in this sample. J is TRBJ2-3 and V is TRBV6-5, with D perhaps TRBD1 (6 bases). CDR1 and CDR2 (germline): MNHEY, SVGAGI. The CDR3 spans 15 residues. V dropped 6 bases and J dropped 1 base, with 14 bases sitting between them. CDR3 coding DNA: TGTGCCAGCAGCCTCAGGGGTGAGGGCACAGATACGCAGTATTTT. Translated, it gives CASSLRGEGTDTQYF.

This chain joins TRBV11-1 and TRBJ2-1; D remains unclear. The V end was cut by 1 base, the J end by 9 bases, with 4 bases between. Germline CDR1 SGHAT, CDR2 FQDESV (reference sequence). CDR3 length: 11 amino acids. The CDR3 DNA is TGTGCCAGCAGCTTAGGCGGTGAGCAGTTCTTC. Translated: CASSLGGEQFF. The full variable domain, completed using reference TRBV11-1 and TRBJ2-1, is EAEVAQSPRYKITEKSQAVAFWCDPISGHATLYWYRQILGQGPELLVQFQDESVVDDSQLPKDRFSAERLKGVDSTLKIQPAELGDSAMYLCASSLGGEQFFGPGTRLTVL.

The chain uses TRBV9 and TRBJ1-5; no reliable D call. Germline CDR1 SGDLS, CDR2 YYNGEE. V was cut by 3 bases and J by 2 bases, with 6 bases left in between. CDR3 size: 13 residues. CDR3 region: CASSDHGNQPQHF. The DNA of the CDR3 is TGTGCCAGCAGCGATCATGGCAATCAGCCCCAGCATTTT.

This chain joins TRBV19 and TRBJ1-2, with 7 nucleotides matching TRBD1. V shed 6 bases and J 4 bases; nucleotides not matched to a gene: 8. In germline, CDR1 is LNHDA, CDR2 SQIVND (reference sequence). The CDR3 loop spans 14 amino acids. CDR3 DNA: TGTGCCAGTAGGGATATGGGACAGTTCTATGGCTACACCTTC. Translating gives CASRDMGQFYGYTF.